This T cell receptor (beta chain) was sequenced during a study of cytomegalovirus exposure and HLA in healthy donors. Whole-study results and caveats: Specific recognition of CMV antigens was confirmed in vitro for a few chains (all CMV-associated). A later analysis linked a missense variant in DCLRE1C to the trimming of TCR beta V and J genes.

The study ran its PCR with 60 Vbeta and 13 Jbeta primers. Method: immunoSEQ multiplex PCR; TCRdb's copy keeps in-frame clones and lacks some. The sample yields about 140,000 clones, around three quarters seen once. Details on this clone: The antigen remains undetermined.

This TCR was sampled from a man aged 35 to 55 in good health and CMV-seropositive. The sequenced material came from PBMCs.

The DNA for the CDR3 is TGTGCCAGCAGCCCAAAGGGGACAGGGGGTGGCTACACCTTC. It codes for CASSPKGTGGGYTF. V and J are TRBV2 and TRBJ1-2; 11 bases align to TRBD1. The V and J ends lost 6 bases and 7 bases, in that order; junction bases with no gene match: 7. The CDR3 runs to 14 residues. The germline V gene encodes CDR1 SNHLY and CDR2 FYNNEI.